This T cell receptor beta chain was obtained from a study of OX40 agonist ivuxolimab in advanced cancers. In this sample, this clone turned up once. Antigen: not known. TCRdb's table, derived via immunoSEQ multiplex PCR, lists solely in-frame clones and lacks some. Of under 140,000 clones listed, approximately 90% are singletons. Study-wide points: Expanded clones were, on average, more numerous among CD8+ T cells than CD4+.

Per the germline V gene, CDR1 is SGHRS and CDR2 is YFSETQ. V dropped 4 bases and J dropped 1 base, with 11 bases sitting between them. The CDR3 loop spans 14 amino acids. The gene calls are TRBV5-1 and TRBJ1-1, with D uncertain. The sample in question was CD4+ or CD8+ T cells sorted from blood, obtained in a trial of the OX40 agonist ivuxolimab. This receptor was obtained from an adult with an advanced solid tumor such as melanoma, head and neck, liver or kidney cancer. The CDR3 is CASSLDAGNTEAFF. The CDR3 DNA reads as TGCGCCAGCAGCCTTGATGCGGGGAACACTGAAGCTTTCTTT.